This T cell receptor beta chain was documented in a study of shared clonotypes between healthy human individuals. V trimming: 1 base; J trimming: 8 bases; junction bases outside the gene matches: 6. From germline, CDR1 is LGHNA and CDR2 YSLEER. There are 15 residues in the CDR3. Only in-frame clones appear in the TCRdb table, and some are missing; sequencing was by immunoSEQ multiplex PCR. The repertoire has 650,000 to 700,000 clones, about 90% of them found once; the top ten carry roughly 36%. This clonotype was sampled from a man in his late teens or twenties in good health. Some clones in this sample may be carry-over from other donors' samples. This sequence joins TRBV4-3 and TRBJ1-4; 8 bases align to TRBD1. The sequencing input was memory CD8+ T cells from PBMCs. Noted subset: CD45RO+ cells pooled with CCR7-negative TemRA cells. CDR3 region: CASSQARTGYEKLFF. CDR3 DNA: TGCGCCAGCAGCCAAGCCCGGACAGGGTACGAAAAACTGTTTTTT.